The subject of this entry is one TCR beta chain. As yet, its antigen is unknown. Preparation of the TCRbeta library involved a method that used unique molecular identifiers. TCRdb called the PCR reads again in MiXCR, with one record for every CDR3 protein. The sample lists about 20,000 distinct CDR3 sequences; under 15% were seen once. This entry is derived from a study of T-cell reconstitution after alpha-beta-depleted transplantation in children. Broader study findings: One year post-transplant, T-cell counts and diversity were largely derived from T cells produced anew. Surviving recipient T cells and thymic progenitors produced the high day-60 TCRbeta diversity seen in some patients.

Germline CDR1 SGHTA, CDR2 FQGNSA. The CDR3 totals 15 residues. Trimming left V 5 bases short and J 8 bases short, with 16 bases between. The V and J genes are TRBV7-2 and TRBJ1-6; no clear D gene. The origin of this receptor is a female patient aged 2 to 10 who had a stem cell transplant for congenital amegakaryocytic thrombocytopenia, so the T cells may come from the graft donor. The source material was PBMCs, mostly from graft donor cells, sampled 60 days after TCRalphabeta/CD19-depleted stem cell transplant. CDR3 loop: CASSVGPLAHSPLHF. CDR3 coding DNA: TGTGCCAGCAGCGTCGGGCCCCTAGCCCATTCACCCCTCCACTTT.